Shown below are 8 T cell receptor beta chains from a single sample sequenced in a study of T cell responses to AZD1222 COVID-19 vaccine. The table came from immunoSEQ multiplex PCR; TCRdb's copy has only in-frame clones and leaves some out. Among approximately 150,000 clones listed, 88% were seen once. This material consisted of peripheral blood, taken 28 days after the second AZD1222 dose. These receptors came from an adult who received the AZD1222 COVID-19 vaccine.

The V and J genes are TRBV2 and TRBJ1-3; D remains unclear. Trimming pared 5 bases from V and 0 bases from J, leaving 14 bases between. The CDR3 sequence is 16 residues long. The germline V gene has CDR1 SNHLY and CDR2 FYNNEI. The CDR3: CASSSTPRSSGNTIYF. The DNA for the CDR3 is TGTGCCAGCAGTTCGACCCCCAGGAGCTCTGGAAACACCATATATTTT.

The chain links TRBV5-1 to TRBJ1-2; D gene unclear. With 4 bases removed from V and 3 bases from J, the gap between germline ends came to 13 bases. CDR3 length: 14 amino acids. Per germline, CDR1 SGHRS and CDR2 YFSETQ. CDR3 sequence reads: CASSRLGADYGYTF. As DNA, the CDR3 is TGCGCCAGCAGCCGCCTCGGCGCAGACTATGGCTACACCTTC.

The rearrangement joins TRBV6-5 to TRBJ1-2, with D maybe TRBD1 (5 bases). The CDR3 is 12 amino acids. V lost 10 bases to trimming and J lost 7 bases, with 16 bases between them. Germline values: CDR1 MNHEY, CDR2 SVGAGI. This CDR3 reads CATLLEGTGYTF. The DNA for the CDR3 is TGTGCCACCCTTTTGGAGGGGACTGGCTACACCTTC.

CDR3 coding DNA: TGTGCCAGCTCACCAGGCCTAGCGGGGGTGAACACCGGGGAGCTGTTTTTT. Encoded protein: CASSPGLAGVNTGELFF. The J gene is TRBJ2-2, the V gene TRBV18, with 10 bases aligning to TRBD2. Germline trimming cut 2 bases from V and 1 base from J; bases unmatched to any gene: 4. CDR3 size: 17 residues. CDR1 is KGHSH and CDR2 is LQKENI in the germline V gene.

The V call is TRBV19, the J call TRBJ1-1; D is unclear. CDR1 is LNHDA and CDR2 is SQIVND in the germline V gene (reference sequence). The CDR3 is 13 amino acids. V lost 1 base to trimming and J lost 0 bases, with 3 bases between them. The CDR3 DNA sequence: TGTGCCAGTAGTATAGCCCTGAACACTGAAGCTTTCTTT. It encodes CASSIALNTEAFF. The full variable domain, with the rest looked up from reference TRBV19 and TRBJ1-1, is DGGITQSPKYLFRKEGQNVTLSCEQNLNHDAMYWYRQDPGQGLRLIYYSQIVNDFQKGDIAEGYSVSREKKESFPLTVTSAQKNPTAFYLCASSIALNTEAFFGQGTRLTVV.

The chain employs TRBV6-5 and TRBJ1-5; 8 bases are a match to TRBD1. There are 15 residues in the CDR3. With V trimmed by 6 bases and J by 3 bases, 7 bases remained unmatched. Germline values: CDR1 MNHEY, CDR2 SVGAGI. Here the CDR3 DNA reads TGTGCCAGCAGCAGGGGGCCGGAGAACAATCAGCCCCAGCATTTT. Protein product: CASSRGPENNQPQHF.

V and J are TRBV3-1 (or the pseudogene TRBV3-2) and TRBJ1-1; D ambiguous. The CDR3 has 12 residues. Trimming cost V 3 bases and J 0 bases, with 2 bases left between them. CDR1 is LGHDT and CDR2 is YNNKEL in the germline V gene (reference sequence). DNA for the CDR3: TGTGCCAGCAGCCACCTGAACACTGAAGCTTTCTTT. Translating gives CASSHLNTEAFF.

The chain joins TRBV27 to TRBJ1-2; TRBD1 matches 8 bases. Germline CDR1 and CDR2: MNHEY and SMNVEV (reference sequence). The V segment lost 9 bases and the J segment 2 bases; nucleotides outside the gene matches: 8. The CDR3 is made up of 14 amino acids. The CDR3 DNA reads TGTGCCAGTATGCCAGGGGGCCGGAACTATGGCTACACCTTC. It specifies CASMPGGRNYGYTF.